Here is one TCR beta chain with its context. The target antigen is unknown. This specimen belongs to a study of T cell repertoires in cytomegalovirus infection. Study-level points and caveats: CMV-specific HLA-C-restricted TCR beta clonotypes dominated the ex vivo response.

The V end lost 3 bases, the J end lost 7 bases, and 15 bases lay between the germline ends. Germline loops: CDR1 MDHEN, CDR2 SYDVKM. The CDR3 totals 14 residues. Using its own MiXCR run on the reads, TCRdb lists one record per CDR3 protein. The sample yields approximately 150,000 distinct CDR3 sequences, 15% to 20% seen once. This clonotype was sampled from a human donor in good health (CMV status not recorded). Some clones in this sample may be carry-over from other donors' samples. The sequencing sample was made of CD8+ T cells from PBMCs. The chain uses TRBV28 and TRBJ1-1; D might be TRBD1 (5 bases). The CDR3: CASSFPGTDYEAFF. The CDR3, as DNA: TGTGCCAGCAGTTTTCCCGGGACGGATTATGAAGCTTTCTTT.